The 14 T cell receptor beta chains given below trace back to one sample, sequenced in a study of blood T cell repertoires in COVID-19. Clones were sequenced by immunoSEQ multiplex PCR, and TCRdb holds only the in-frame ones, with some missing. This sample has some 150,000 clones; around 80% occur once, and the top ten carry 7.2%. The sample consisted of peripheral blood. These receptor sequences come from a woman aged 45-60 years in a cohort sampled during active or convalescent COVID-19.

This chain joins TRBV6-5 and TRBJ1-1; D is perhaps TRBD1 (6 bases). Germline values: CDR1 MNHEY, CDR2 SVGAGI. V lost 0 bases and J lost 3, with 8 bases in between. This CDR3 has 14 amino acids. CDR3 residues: CASSYSYRDTEAFF. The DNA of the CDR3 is TGTGCCAGCAGTTACTCGTACAGGGACACTGAAGCTTTCTTT.

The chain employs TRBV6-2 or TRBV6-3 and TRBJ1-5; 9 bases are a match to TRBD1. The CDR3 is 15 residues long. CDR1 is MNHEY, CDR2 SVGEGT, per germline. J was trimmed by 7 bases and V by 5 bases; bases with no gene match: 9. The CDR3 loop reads CASSGFGTGIQPQHF. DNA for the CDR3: TGTGCCAGCAGTGGGTTCGGGACAGGGATACAGCCCCAGCATTTT.

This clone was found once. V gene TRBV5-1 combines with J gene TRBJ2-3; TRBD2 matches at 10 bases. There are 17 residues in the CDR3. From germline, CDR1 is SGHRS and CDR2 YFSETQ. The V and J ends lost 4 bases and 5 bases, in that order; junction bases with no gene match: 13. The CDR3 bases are TGCGCCAGCAGCCTCCGGGCCAGCGGGGGGGGGCTAGATACGCAGTATTTT. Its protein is CASSLRASGGGLDTQYF.

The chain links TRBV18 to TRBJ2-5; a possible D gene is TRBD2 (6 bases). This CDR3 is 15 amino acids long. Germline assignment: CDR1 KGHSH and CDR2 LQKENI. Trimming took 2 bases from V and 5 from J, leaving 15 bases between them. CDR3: CASSPLNLAMETQYF. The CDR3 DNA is TGTGCCAGCTCACCATTGAACCTAGCGATGGAGACCCAGTACTTC.

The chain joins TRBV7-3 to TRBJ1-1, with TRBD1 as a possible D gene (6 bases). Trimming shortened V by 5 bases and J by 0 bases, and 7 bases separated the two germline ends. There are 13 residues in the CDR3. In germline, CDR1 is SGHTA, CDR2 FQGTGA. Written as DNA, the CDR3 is TGTGCCAGCAGCGGACAGCTGAACACTGAAGCTTTCTTT. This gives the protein CASSGQLNTEAFF.

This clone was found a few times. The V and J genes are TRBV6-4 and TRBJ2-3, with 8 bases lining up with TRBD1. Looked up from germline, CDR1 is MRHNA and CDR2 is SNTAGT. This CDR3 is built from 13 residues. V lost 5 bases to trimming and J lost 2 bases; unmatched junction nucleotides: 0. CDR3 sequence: CASSQGATDTQYF. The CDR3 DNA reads TGTGCCAGCAGTCAGGGGGCCACAGATACGCAGTATTTT.

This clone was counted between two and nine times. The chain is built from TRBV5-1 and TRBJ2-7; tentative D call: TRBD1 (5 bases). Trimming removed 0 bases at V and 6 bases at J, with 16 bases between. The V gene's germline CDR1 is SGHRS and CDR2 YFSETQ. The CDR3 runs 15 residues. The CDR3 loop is CASSLAQGLMSEQYF. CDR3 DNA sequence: TGCGCCAGCAGCTTGGCGCAGGGCCTTATGAGCGAGCAGTACTTC.

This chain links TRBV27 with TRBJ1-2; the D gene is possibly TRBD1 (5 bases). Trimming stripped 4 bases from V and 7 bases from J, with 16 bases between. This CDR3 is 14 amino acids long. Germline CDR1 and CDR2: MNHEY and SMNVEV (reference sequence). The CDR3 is CASSSRWGDGGYTF. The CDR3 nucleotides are TGTGCCAGCAGTTCCCGCTGGGGGGACGGTGGCTACACCTTC.

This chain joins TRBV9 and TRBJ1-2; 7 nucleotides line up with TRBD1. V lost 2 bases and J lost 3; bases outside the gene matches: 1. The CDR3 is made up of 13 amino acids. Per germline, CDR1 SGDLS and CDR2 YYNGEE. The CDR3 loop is CASSVTGYYGYTF. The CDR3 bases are TGTGCCAGCAGCGTGACAGGGTACTATGGCTACACCTTC.

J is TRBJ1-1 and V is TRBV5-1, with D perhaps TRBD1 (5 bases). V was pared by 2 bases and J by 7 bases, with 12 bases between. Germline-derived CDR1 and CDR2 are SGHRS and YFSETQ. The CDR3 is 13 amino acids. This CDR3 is CASSFQGLGEAFF. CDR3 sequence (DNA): TGCGCCAGCAGCTTCCAGGGCCTTGGTGAAGCTTTCTTT.

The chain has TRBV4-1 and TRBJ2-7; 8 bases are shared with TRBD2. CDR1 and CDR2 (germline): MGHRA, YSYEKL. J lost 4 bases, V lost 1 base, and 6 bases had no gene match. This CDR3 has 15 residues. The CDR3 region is CASSQAGTSFYEQYF. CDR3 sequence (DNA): TGCGCCAGCAGCCAAGCCGGGACTAGTTTTTACGAGCAGTACTTC.

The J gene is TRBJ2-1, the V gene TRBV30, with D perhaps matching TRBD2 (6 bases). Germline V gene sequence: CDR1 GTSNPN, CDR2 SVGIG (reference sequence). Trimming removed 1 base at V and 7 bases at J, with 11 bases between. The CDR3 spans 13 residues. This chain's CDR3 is CAWSGGLLNEQFF. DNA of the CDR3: TGTGCCTGGAGTGGGGGACTCTTAAATGAGCAGTTCTTC.

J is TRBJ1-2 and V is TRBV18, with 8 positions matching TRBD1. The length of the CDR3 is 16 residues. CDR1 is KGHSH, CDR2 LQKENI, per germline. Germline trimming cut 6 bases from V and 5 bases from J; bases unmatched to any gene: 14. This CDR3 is CASSPGTGAGGYGYTF. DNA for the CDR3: TGTGCCAGCTCCCCCGGGACAGGCGCTGGAGGTTATGGCTACACCTTC.

CDR3 DNA sequence: TGTGCCAGCAGAAGACAGGGGGAGGACTACGAGCAGTACTTC. It yields the protein CASRRQGEDYEQYF. The chain has TRBV6-6 and TRBJ2-7; 9 nucleotides align to TRBD1. The CDR3 length is 14 residues. CDR1 and CDR2 from the germline V gene are MNHNY and SVGAGI (reference sequence). V trimming: 6 bases; J trimming: 3 bases; junction bases outside the gene matches: 6.